This T cell receptor beta chain is drawn from a study of T cells in Graves' hyperthyroidism and ophthalmopathy (dated by TCRdb to 2018 to 2020). For context, the study as a whole: Peripheral blood samples were taken at the time of initial diagnosis, prior to any treatment. To identify TCR V-J signatures that set the groups apart, the researchers used a discovery cohort of roughly 100 patients, made up of 40 to 45 with Graves' ophthalmopathy and about 60 with stable Graves' hyperthyroidism. An independent validation cohort of 18 to 20 hyperthyroidism patients and about 15 patients who later progressed to ophthalmopathy tested prospective prediction of ophthalmopathy. For training and testing, the 100 patients in the discovery cohort were randomly divided in a 7:3 ratio. In addition, the study compared T-cell repertoires in thyroid tissue and in blood from about 6 Graves' hyperthyroidism patients. Once sampling was done, hyperthyroidism patients were given methimazole at a starting dose of 30 mg daily, whereas ophthalmopathy patients were given high-dose intravenous methylprednisolone. According to the paper, TCR Vbeta CDR3 sequencing was carried out on 135 peripheral blood samples, which came from approximately 41 ophthalmopathy, under 80 hyperthyroidism and some 17 progressor patients. The investigation overall reported the following: In validation, the model predicted progression to ophthalmopathy a median of about 6 months before onset, with about 64% sensitivity and 72.22% specificity. No statistical method was used to set the sample size in advance, and investigators knew the group allocation. Most expanded thyroid clonotypes (frequency above 0.001) were also detected in blood, suggesting blood repertoires may reflect thyroid immune responses. In cross-validation, a model built on a 13 V-J signature told ophthalmopathy apart from stable hyperthyroidism with under 90% sensitivity and roughly 82% specificity, and in testing the same model reached 80%/75%.

This clonotype has at least ten counts. Its antigen is not yet known. One end of the junction is discordant with germline, which a read error may explain. The TCR beta CDR3 regions were amplified from the RNA transcripts. For the first round of RT-PCR on the TCR CDR3, the HTBI primer set was used together with the Qiagen OneStep RT-PCR kit. Libraries were constructed in a second round of multiplex PCR, after which size selection and purification were performed. Libraries were sequenced paired-end with 100 bp reads on an Illumina HiSeq2000. Concerning the study's data processing: SOAPnuke was used to process the raw data, with reads discarded if the reads contained adapters or uncalled bases, had a mean Phred below 15, or lacked an exact constant-primer or identifier match. COPE v1.2.5 was used to merge high-quality paired reads, and clonotypes were defined as unique nucleotide sequences. MiTCR v1.1 was used to align the clonotypes against IMGT TRBV, TRBD and TRBJ reference segments. Analysis was restricted to V-J combinations with a frequency above 0.0001, which covered 99.2% of repertoires. A TCS score was defined as the ratio between F50 (clonal expansion) and ExV (chaos), using BLOSUM62-based TCRdist between CDR3 peptides within each V-J. Welch's t-statistics and random forest reduced some 510 V-J features to 13, which were used in a naive Bayes classifier (R e1071). TCRdb reprocessed the public reads (quality trimming at Q25 with fastp, clone calling with MiXCR) and kept in-frame beta chains. Identical CDR3 protein sequences are pooled into one entry, listed with their most common genes and DNA. The V and J calls and clone size are TCRdb's, not the authors'. This sample is represented by 350,000 or so distinct CDR3 sequences; about a sixth of them were singletons. The ten largest account for around 15% of the sample.

In the ophthalmopathy patients, disease was moderately to severely active, with a Clinical Activity Score of 3 or more, a NOSPECS grade of 4 or more, and a duration of less than 3 months. Any patient with an uncontrolled infection, another autoimmune disease, pregnancy or lactation was excluded. Diagnoses were established on the basis of clinical symptoms, serum thyroxine and TRAb, thyroid ultrasound, and orbital computed tomography. PBMCs were separated from approximately 10 ml of fresh peripheral blood using Ficoll-Paque density gradient centrifugation. Total RNA was extracted with Trizol reagent, and quality was checked on an Agilent 2100 Bioanalyzer. From a lookup of the germline V gene (reference sequence), CDR1 and CDR2 are LNHDA and SQIVND. Counted from cysteine to phenylalanine, this CDR3 has 13 amino acids. Left in the record is the CDR3 DNA by itself, 39 bases read in frame from the first base.

Recombination linked TRBV19 to TRBJ2-7, with no confident D gene call. The sequence was obtained from a woman between 40 and 55 years old with Graves' ophthalmopathy. Sequenced input: blood. For the CDR3, the sequence is CTSTDAWGYEQYF. The sequence in DNA is TGTACCAGTACCGATGCTTGGGGCTACGAGCAGTACTTC. The CDR3, completed at both ends by the reference TRBV19 and TRBJ2-7 genes, gives the full variable domain DGGITQSPKYLFRKEGQNVTLSCEQNLNHDAMYWYRQDPGQGLRLIYYSQIVNDFQKGDIAEGYSVSREKKESFPLTVTSAQKNPTAFYLCTSTDAWGYEQYFGPGTRLTVT.